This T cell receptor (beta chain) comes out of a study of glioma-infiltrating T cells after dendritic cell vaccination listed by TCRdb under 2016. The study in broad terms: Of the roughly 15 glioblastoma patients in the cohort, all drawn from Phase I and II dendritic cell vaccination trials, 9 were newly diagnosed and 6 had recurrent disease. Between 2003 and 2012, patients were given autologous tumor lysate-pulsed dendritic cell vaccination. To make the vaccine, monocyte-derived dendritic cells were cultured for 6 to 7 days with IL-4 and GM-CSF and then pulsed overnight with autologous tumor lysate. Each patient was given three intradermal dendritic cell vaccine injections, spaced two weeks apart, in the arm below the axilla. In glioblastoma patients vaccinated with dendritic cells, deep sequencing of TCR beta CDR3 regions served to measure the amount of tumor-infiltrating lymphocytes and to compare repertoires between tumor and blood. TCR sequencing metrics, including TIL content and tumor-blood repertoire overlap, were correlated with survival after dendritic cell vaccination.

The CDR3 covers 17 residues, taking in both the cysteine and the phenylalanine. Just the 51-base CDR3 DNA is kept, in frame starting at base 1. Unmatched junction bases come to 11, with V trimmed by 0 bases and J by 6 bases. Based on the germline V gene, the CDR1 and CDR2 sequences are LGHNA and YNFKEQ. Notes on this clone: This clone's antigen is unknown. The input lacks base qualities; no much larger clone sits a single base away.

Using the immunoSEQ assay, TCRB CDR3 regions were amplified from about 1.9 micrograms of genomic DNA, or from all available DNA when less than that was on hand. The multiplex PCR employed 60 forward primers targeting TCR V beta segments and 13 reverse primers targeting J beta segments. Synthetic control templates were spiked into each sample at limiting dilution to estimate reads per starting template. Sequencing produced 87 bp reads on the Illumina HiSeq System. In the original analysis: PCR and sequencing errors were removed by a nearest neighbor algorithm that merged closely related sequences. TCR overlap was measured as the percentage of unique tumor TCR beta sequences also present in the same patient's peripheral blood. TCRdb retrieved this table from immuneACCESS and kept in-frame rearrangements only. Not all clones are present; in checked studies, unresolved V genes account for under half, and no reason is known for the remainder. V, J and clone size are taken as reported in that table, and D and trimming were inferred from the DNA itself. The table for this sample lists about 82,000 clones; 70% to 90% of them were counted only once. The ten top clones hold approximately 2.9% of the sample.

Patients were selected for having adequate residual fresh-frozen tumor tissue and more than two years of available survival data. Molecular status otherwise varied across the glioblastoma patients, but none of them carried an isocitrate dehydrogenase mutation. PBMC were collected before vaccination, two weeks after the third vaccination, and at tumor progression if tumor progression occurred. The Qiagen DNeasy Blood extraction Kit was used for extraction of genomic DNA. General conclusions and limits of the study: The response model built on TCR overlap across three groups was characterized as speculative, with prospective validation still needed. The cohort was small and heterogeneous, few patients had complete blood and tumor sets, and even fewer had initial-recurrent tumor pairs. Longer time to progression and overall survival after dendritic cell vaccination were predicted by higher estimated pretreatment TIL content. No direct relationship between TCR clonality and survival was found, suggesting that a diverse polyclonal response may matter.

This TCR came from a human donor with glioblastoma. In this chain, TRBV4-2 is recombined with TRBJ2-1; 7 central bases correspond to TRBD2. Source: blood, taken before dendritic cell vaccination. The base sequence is TGTGCCAGCAGCCAAGATCGTGAGGGAGGGCCCCTCAATGAGCAGTTCTTC. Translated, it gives CASSQDREGGPLNEQFF.